Below, 32 T cell receptor beta chains from the same sample are listed, as sequenced in a study of regulatory T cells in long-lasting Graves disease. Both iRepertoire HTBI primers and Arm-PCR of CDR3 regions were used to build the TCR beta libraries. Each CDR3 protein gets one entry after TCRdb re-called the multiplex PCR reads with MiXCR. In the table there are 350,000 to 500,000 distinct CDR3 sequences, about a sixth of which are singletons. Regarding time point: newly diagnosed GD, antithyroid drugs for less than 3 months. The authors made the TCR library using RNA they extracted from PBMCs. This sample also belongs to another study, concerning T cells in Graves' hyperthyroidism and ophthalmopathy.

The source was peripheral blood mononuclear cells (PBMCs), collected at new diagnosis, from a patient treated with antithyroid drugs. These receptors were collected from a woman aged 25-40 years with Graves disease.

The chain joins TRBV6-5 to TRBJ2-5; 9 bases are shared with TRBD2. Germline V gene data show CDR1 as MNHEY and CDR2 as SVGAGI. The CDR3 totals 17 residues. After removal of 2 bases from V and 5 bases from J, the junction contained 12 bases not matched to a gene. CDR3 amino acids: CASSYLGGGRARETQYF. The CDR3 nucleotides read TGTGCCAGCAGTTACCTAGGTGGCGGGAGGGCGAGGGAGACCCAGTACTTC.

This clonotype has only a few counts. Just one base apart from a much larger clone, this may be a read error. The chain has TRBV7-2 and TRBJ2-1, with 7 bases lining up with TRBD1. Germline V gives CDR1 SGHTA, CDR2 FQGNSA. The CDR3 extends over 15 amino acids. V lost 7 bases and J lost 5; bases outside the gene matches: 11. The CDR3 DNA is TGTGCCAGCACCGGACAGGTGGTGACAGACAATGAGCAGTTCTTC. Translated: CASTGQVVTDNEQFF.

The chain recombines TRBV24-1 with TRBJ2-1; no definite D call. The V gene's germline CDR1 is KGHDR and CDR2 SFDVKD. Trimming took 3 bases from V and 11 from J, leaving 16 bases between them. CDR3 length equals 14 residues. The CDR3 region is CATSDAGRRSQQFF. The CDR3 bases are TGTGCCACCAGTGATGCCGGACGGCGTAGTCAGCAGTTCTTC.

This clonotype was counted many times. This chain uses TRBV6-1 with TRBJ2-1; the match to TRBD2 covers 11 bases. CDR1 is MNHNS and CDR2 is SASEGT in the germline V gene. This CDR3 has 15 amino acids. V was pared by 7 bases and J by 2 bases, with 4 bases of the junction left unmatched. CDR3 region: CASTLAGGPYNEQFF. CDR3 bases: TGTGCCAGCACCTTAGCGGGAGGGCCCTACAATGAGCAGTTCTTC.

Ten or more counts support this clonotype. J is TRBJ1-1 and V is TRBV2; D not resolved. The CDR3 has 12 amino acids. Trimming removed 3 bases at V and 8 bases at J, with 10 bases between. Germline V gene lookup returns CDR1 SNHLY and CDR2 FYNNEI. CDR3 residues: CASSEMWEEAFF. CDR3 bases: TGTGCCAGCAGTGAGATGTGGGAGGAAGCTTTCTTT.

This clonotype has only a few counts. This rearrangement joins TRBV7-3 to TRBJ2-2; 8 positions agree with TRBD2. This CDR3 has 17 amino acids. CDR1 and CDR2 (germline): SGHTA, FQGTGA. V shed 3 bases, J shed 8 bases, and the junction held 14 bases outside the gene matches. CDR3 region: CASSLGPGTSLSGELFF. The CDR3 DNA follows: TGTGCCAGCAGCTTGGGCCCCGGGACTAGTCTCTCGGGGGAGCTGTTTTTT.

This clonotype was seen many times. This chain uses TRBV5-1 with TRBJ1-2; D possibly corresponds to TRBD1 (6 bases). This CDR3 contains 15 residues. V was cut by 0 bases and J by 2 bases, with 11 bases left in between. The germline gives CDR1 SGHRS, CDR2 YFSETQ. CDR3 sequence (DNA): TGCGCCAGCAGCTTGGTGACAGGCCGCAACTATGGCTACACCTTC. Translation: CASSLVTGRNYGYTF.

This clonotype has ten or more counts. The chain recombines TRBV3-1 with TRBJ2-7; D is ambiguous. CDR3 size: 15 residues. V was trimmed by 3 bases and J by 2 bases, leaving 14 bases between them. CDR1 and CDR2 (germline): LGHDT, YNNKEL (reference sequence). The CDR3 nucleotides read TGTGCCAGCAGCCACTCGGGCAGATTGACCTACGAGCAGTACTTC. Translation: CASSHSGRLTYEQYF.

This chain connects TRBV27 to TRBJ1-4; D ambiguous. V gave up 1 base and J gave up 0 bases, with 9 bases separating them. The CDR3 runs 16 residues. The germline V gene has CDR1 MNHEY and CDR2 SMNVEV (reference sequence). Here the CDR3 reads CASSLLGFTTNEKLFF. The CDR3 nucleotides are TGTGCCAGCAGTTTATTAGGGTTTACAACTAATGAAAAACTGTTTTTT.

The sample holds many counts of this clonotype. This chain links TRBV28 with TRBJ2-7; D may be TRBD1 (6 bases). Germline lookup yields CDR1 MDHEN and CDR2 SYDVKM. This CDR3 comprises 13 residues. V lost 10 bases and J lost 2, with 15 bases in between. The DNA of the CDR3 is TGTGCCATCTGTGGGACATTACCCTACGAGCAGTACTTC. It translates to CAICGTLPYEQYF.

This clonotype was observed at least ten times. The genes are TRBV12-3 or TRBV12-4 and TRBJ1-1; weak D call: TRBD1 (5 bases). This CDR3 contains 15 residues. The ends were cut back, 6 bases at V and 5 bases at J, with 19 bases in the middle. CDR3 protein: CASRYQLLGETEAFF. CDR3 coding DNA: TGTGCCAGCAGATACCAGCTTCTGGGGGAAACTGAAGCTTTCTTT.

V and J are TRBV2 and TRBJ1-6; D not resolved. Trimming removed 0 bases at V and 8 bases at J, with 2 bases between. The CDR3 is made up of 12 amino acids. CDR1 SNHLY and CDR2 FYNNEI come from the germline V gene. In nucleotides, the CDR3 is TGTGCCAGCAGTGAAGCATATTCACCCCTCCACTTT. It yields the protein CASSEAYSPLHF.

This clonotype appeared many times. This chain uses TRBV28 with TRBJ2-7; the D is unclear. The CDR3 consists of 14 residues. Germline V gives CDR1 MDHEN, CDR2 SYDVKM. V was pared by 3 bases and J by 1 base, with 10 bases between. The chain's CDR3 is CASSFPALSYEQYF. In DNA, the CDR3 is TGTGCCAGCAGTTTCCCGGCCCTATCCTACGAGCAGTACTTC.

There are a few counts of this clonotype. This rearrangement joins TRBV15 to TRBJ1-3; unclear D gene. The CDR3 is 17 amino acids. The V end was cut by 0 bases, the J end by 0 bases, with 12 bases between. The germline gives CDR1 LNHNV, CDR2 YYDKDF (reference sequence). The CDR3 sequence is CATSRDRGVTSGNTIYF. CDR3 DNA sequence: TGTGCCACCAGCAGAGATCGTGGGGTGACCTCTGGAAACACCATATATTTT.

This clonotype was seen at least ten times. At one boundary the junction diverges from the germline segment, which might be a read error. The chain is built from TRBV5-1 and TRBJ1-1, with D uncertain. The CDR3 loop spans 14 amino acids. CDR1 is SGHRS, CDR2 YFSETQ, per germline. For the CDR3, the DNA is TGTGCCAGCAGTTTCTCCTTGGTGAACACTGAAGCTTTCTTT. The encoded protein is CASSFSLVNTEAFF.

This clonotype was seen many times. This rearrangement joins TRBV7-3 to TRBJ2-1; 7 nucleotides align to TRBD2. With 5 bases clipped from V and 5 bases from J, the junction kept 6 bases outside the gene matches. This CDR3 region has 14 residues. Germline CDR1 SGHTA, CDR2 FQGTGA. The CDR3 protein is CASSAGLENNEQFF. The CDR3 nucleotides are TGTGCCAGCAGCGCCGGACTAGAAAACAATGAGCAGTTCTTC. Variable domain in full (rest from reference TRBV7-3 and TRBJ2-1): GAGVSQTPSNKVTEKGKYVELRCDPISGHTALYWYRQSLGQGPEFLIYFQGTGAADDSGLPNDRFFAVRPEGSVSTLKIQRTERGDSAVYLCASSAGLENNEQFFGPGTRLTVL.

In this sample, this clonotype turned up a few times. V and J are TRBV29-1 and TRBJ2-7; D gene ambiguous. CDR3 length equals 14 residues. The ends were cut back, 6 bases at V and 2 bases at J, with 17 bases in the middle. Looked up from germline, CDR1 is SQVTM and CDR2 is ANQGSEA. CDR3 protein: CSVVWRLKTYEQYF. Written as DNA, the CDR3 is TGCAGCGTGGTCTGGCGGCTTAAAACCTACGAGCAGTACTTC.

This clonotype came up many times. The CDR3 region has the DNA TGTGCCAGCAGCCAAGAAGTCCCCAGGGGGGAGACCCAGTACTTC. This codes for CASSQEVPRGETQYF. The chain has TRBV3-1 and TRBJ2-5; TRBD1 aligns across 7 bases. From germline, CDR1 is LGHDT and CDR2 YNNKEL (reference sequence). V shed 0 bases, J shed 5 bases, and the junction held 6 bases outside the gene matches. This CDR3 comprises 15 residues.

This clonotype was observed at least ten times. The chain recombines TRBV11-2 with TRBJ2-3, with 7 nucleotides matching TRBD2. This CDR3 is built from 19 residues. After removal of 1 base from V and 3 bases from J, the junction contained 16 bases not matched to a gene. Germline lookup yields CDR1 SGHAT and CDR2 FQNNGV. CDR3 protein: CASSLVRLGTGGVTDTQYF. The CDR3, as DNA: TGTGCCAGCAGCTTAGTCAGGCTGGGGACGGGAGGTGTGACAGATACGCAGTATTTT.

The J gene is TRBJ2-1, the V gene TRBV6-2 or TRBV6-3, with 8 bases aligning to TRBD1. Germline loops: CDR1 MNHEY, CDR2 SVGEGT. This CDR3 spans 17 amino acids. Trimming removed 6 bases from V and 0 bases from J; junction bases left unmatched: 10. CDR3 in amino acids: CASSLEDRASSYNEQFF. CDR3 sequence (DNA): TGTGCCAGCAGCCTTGAGGACAGGGCGAGCTCCTACAATGAGCAGTTCTTC.

Comments on this clonotype: The CDR3 ends on some other residue instead of the conserved phenylalanine or tryptophan, so this is likely a read error. The chain uses TRBV20-1 and TRBJ1-5; the match to TRBD1 covers 8 bases. CDR3 length: 14 residues. V lost 5 bases, J lost 5 bases, and 8 bases stayed unmatched. Germline CDR1 is DFQATT and CDR2 is SNEGSKA (reference sequence). This chain's CDR3 is CSAQTDRDHQPQHL. The CDR3 nucleotides are TGCAGTGCTCAAACGGACAGGGACCATCAGCCCCAGCATCTT.

This clonotype was counted only a few times. The CDR3 loop reads CASSHGDEMWDTEAFF. The CDR3 nucleotides are TGTGCCAGCAGCCATGGGGATGAGATGTGGGACACTGAAGCTTTCTTT. J is TRBJ1-1 and V is TRBV4-2; D gene ambiguous. From germline, CDR1 is LGHNA and CDR2 YNFKEQ. This CDR3 has 16 residues. The V gene lost 3 bases and the J gene lost 3 bases, with 17 bases spanning the gap.

This clonotype has more than one count but fewer than ten. The chain employs TRBV28 and TRBJ2-6, with D possibly matching TRBD2 (6 bases). Per germline, CDR1 MDHEN and CDR2 SYDVKM. V was cut by 5 bases and J by 2 bases, with 10 bases left in between. This CDR3 spans 15 amino acids. The CDR3 is CASSSGGTGANVLTF. In nucleotides, the CDR3 is TGTGCCAGCAGTAGTGGGGGGACTGGGGCCAACGTCCTGACTTTC.

To note about this clonotype: Possible read error: a much larger clone is one base away. This chain connects TRBV18 to TRBJ2-1, with TRBD1 matching over 7 bases. After removal of 1 base from V and 2 bases from J, the junction contained 5 bases not matched to a gene. Germline V gene sequence: CDR1 KGHSH, CDR2 LQKENI. This CDR3 comprises 16 residues. CDR3 DNA sequence: TGTGCCAGCTCACCACAGGGTAGGGGGCCCTACAATGAGCAGTTCTTC. This sequence encodes CASSPQGRGPYNEQFF.

In its sample, this clonotype was seen many times. V and J are TRBV11-2 and TRBJ2-3; a possible D gene is TRBD2 (6 bases). V lost 6 bases, J lost 2 bases, and 12 bases lay in between. There are 14 residues in the CDR3. Germline loops: CDR1 SGHAT, CDR2 FQNNGV. CDR3 DNA: TGTGCCAGCAGGCGGGGAGATTTCACAGATACGCAGTATTTT. Its protein is CASRRGDFTDTQYF.

This chain uses TRBV18 with TRBJ1-5; 8 bases are shared with TRBD1. This CDR3 is 19 amino acids long. The ends lost 6 bases at V and 4 bases at J; junction bases unmatched: 20. Germline loops: CDR1 KGHSH, CDR2 LQKENI. For the CDR3, the DNA is TGTGCCAGCTCTGCCACGAGGGGAGGCAGGGGGCAAGCGAATCAGCCCCAGCATTTT. Its protein product is CASSATRGGRGQANQPQHF.

The sample holds many counts of this clonotype. V usage is TRBV12-3 or TRBV12-4 and J usage is TRBJ2-1; D might be TRBD1 or TRBD2, each matching 5 bases. V was trimmed by 5 bases and J by 9 bases, leaving 17 bases between them. The CDR3 consists of 14 residues. CDR3 DNA sequence: TGTGCCAGCAGTACCGGGACCCTGGCCCGTGAGCAGTTCTTC. It is translated as CASSTGTLAREQFF.

This clonotype was counted ten times or more. The rearrangement uses TRBV15 and TRBJ2-1; the D call may be TRBD1 or TRBD2 (5 bases each). This CDR3 has 12 residues. CDR1 and CDR2 from the germline V gene are LNHNV and YYDKDF (reference sequence). V lost 4 bases and J lost 14, with 15 bases in between. The CDR3 here is CATSTGTPKKFF. Written as DNA, the CDR3 is TGTGCCACCAGCACCGGGACCCCAAAGAAGTTCTTC. Supplemented by reference TRBV15 and TRBJ2-1, the full variable domain reads DAMVIQNPRYQVTQFGKPVTLSCSQTLNHNVMYWYQQKSSQAPKLLFHYYDKDFNNEADTPDNFQSRRPNTSFCFLDIRSPGLGDTAMYLCATSTGTPKKFFGPGTRLTVL.

In this sample, this clonotype turned up many times. The rearrangement uses TRBV6-1 and TRBJ2-2, with 11 nucleotides matching TRBD2. CDR3 length equals 19 residues. Germline CDR1 is MNHNS and CDR2 is SASEGT. V dropped 5 bases and J dropped 3; count of bases not matched to a gene: 14. The CDR3 region is CASSHGGSGRAGYTGELFF. CDR3 bases: TGTGCCAGCAGTCACGGTGGTAGCGGGAGGGCCGGGTACACCGGGGAGCTGTTTTTT.

In this sample, this clonotype turned up many times. The chain couples TRBV11-1 to TRBJ2-7; D remains unclear. The CDR3 consists of 16 residues. CDR1 and CDR2 from the germline V gene are SGHAT and FQDESV (reference sequence). Trimming took off 4 bases at V and 3 bases at J, with 19 bases between the two ends. The DNA for the CDR3 is TGTGCCAGCAGCTCTCTTAGCCGGGTAACATACTACGAGCAGTACTTC. It yields the protein CASSSLSRVTYYEQYF.

In its sample, this clonotype was seen many times. The V call is TRBV14, the J call TRBJ1-1, with TRBD1 identical over 7 bases. Germline CDR1 reads SGHDN; CDR2 reads FVKESK. The CDR3 runs to 16 residues. The junction had 13 bases not matched to a gene; V was cut back by 6 bases and J by 3 bases. This chain's CDR3 is CASRRTGGGVYTEAFF. The CDR3, as DNA: TGTGCCAGCAGACGGACAGGCGGCGGGGTCTACACTGAAGCTTTCTTT.

About this clonotype itself: A much bigger clone sits one base away, suggesting this may be a read error. V and J are TRBV12-3 or TRBV12-4 and TRBJ1-2, with D possibly being TRBD1 (5 bases). This CDR3 region has 13 residues. The V end lost 6 bases, the J end lost 8 bases, and 16 bases lay between the germline ends. The CDR3 DNA sequence: TGTGCCAGCAGCCCCAGGGTCTTGAGCGGCTACACCTTC. Its protein product is CASSPRVLSGYTF.